This T cell receptor beta chain stems from a study of T cell responses to AZD1222 COVID-19 vaccine (dated by TCRdb to 2020 to 2023). Concerning the study at large: Because spike-specific TCR depth and breadth did not differ between the two schedules, AZD1222 recipients who got a second dose at roughly 4 weeks were pooled with those who got a second dose at roughly 12 weeks. TCR sequencing was performed for about 250 trial participants, of whom 207 were given two doses of AZD1222 and about 25 were given two doses of MenACWY control vaccine. Trial participants were enrolled by age into subgroups of 18-55, 56-69 and 70-plus years, and roughly 150, 30 and 60 TCR-sequenced participants, respectively, were included in these subgroups.

Here is what the overall study found, with its caveats: Participants were mostly white British and included more females than males, and it was suggested by the authors that clonal diversity may have been underestimated. Because no day 14 peak-response samples were available, the repertoires could be characterized only after the peak T cell response. Nearly half of unique spike-specific TCRs reportedly recognized epitopes outside regions mutated in the B.1.351 and B.1.1.7 variants. In the small 56-69-year group, the increase in depth fell short of significance, most likely because of low power. Vaccine-associated CD4 TCRs spanned the whole spike protein, with dominant responses in regions 160-218 and 743-854. Conclusions about previously exposed vaccinees are limited because only a handful of AZD1222 recipients were SARS-CoV-2 seropositive at baseline. After two AZD1222 doses, spike-specific TCR breadth and depth were significantly higher than at day 0 and than in MenACWY recipients.

The CDR3 regions of human TCRbeta chains were analyzed by immunosequencing. From the authors' description of their analysis: TCRs in the repertoires were compared against a reference library of SARS-CoV-2-specific TCRs that had been generated with the MIRA antigen-specificity platform. Breadth was defined as the fraction of unique TCRs that were SARS-CoV-2-associated. Depth was defined as the fraction of total T cells that were SARS-CoV-2-associated. Each spike-specific TCR was assigned to its reactive spike region and to a CD4 or CD8 class using the MIRA data. Log10-transformed breadth and depth values were compared by one-way ANOVA with Sidak's multiple comparisons tests. In TCRdb, the immuneACCESS table is reduced to in-frame sequences with V and J assigned. These tables do not hold every clone; where another copy was compared, an unresolved V gene accounts for under half, and the others remain unexplained. The DNA was the basis for D and trimming; V, J and clone size are from that table. This sample gives about 110,000 clones in total; approximately 88% of them show up just once. 5.5% to 8% of the sample comes from the top ten.

As regards this clone: Its antigen specificity is not known. Base qualities are not provided; no much larger clone lies one nucleotide away.

Explained via the paper, the time point label denotes: baseline before first vaccination. Vaccinee samples came from UK trials COV001 and COV002, including a single-blind randomized controlled phase 2/3 trial of AZD1222 (ChAdOx1 nCoV-19) in healthy adults. Trial participant PBMC samples were collected at day 0 and day 28 after the second dose for TCRbeta chain sequencing. The CDR3 covers 12 residues, taking in both the cysteine and the phenylalanine. The kept DNA is CDR3 alone, 36 bases in frame from the first base. CDR1 and CDR2, looked up from the germline V gene, are MDHEN and SYDVKM. The germline ends are 10 bases apart after V is trimmed by 7 bases and J by 4 bases.

Sequenced material: peripheral blood, taken on day 0 of AZD1222 vaccination. The rearranged segments are TRBV28 and TRBJ1-1; TRBD1 is perhaps the D gene, given 6 matching bases. This receptor was taken from an adult in good health. The CDR3 amino acid sequence is: CASKGGSTEAFF. The DNA sequence is TGTGCCAGCAAGGGGGGGAGCACTGAAGCTTTCTTT.